The clone carrying this T cell receptor (beta chain) showed up just once. The data are from a study of blood T cell repertoires in COVID-19. Study background: Italy, Spain and the United States were the sources of the convalescent and acute COVID-19 samples. From T cells, B-cell-depleted T cells, or PBMCs came the material, which was cDNA or gDNA.

Sequencing was performed with immunoSEQ multiplex PCR; in TCRdb, only in-frame clones are kept and a portion is missing. The table has under 200,000 clones, 79% seen once. Recruited during active infection, patients (from Seattle) were subsequently followed longitudinally. The CDR3 runs 16 residues. Germline assignment: CDR1 KGHSH and CDR2 LQKENI. V was pared by 0 bases and J by 4 bases, with 5 bases of the junction left unmatched. The sample was peripheral blood. The genes are TRBV18 and TRBJ2-5; the match to TRBD1 covers 10 bases. This TCR was recovered from a woman aged 60-75 years with COVID-19, enrolled during active disease. CDR3 sequence: CASSPPQTGGRETQYF. The CDR3 nucleotides are TGTGCCAGCTCACCACCGCAGACAGGGGGCAGAGAGACCCAGTACTTC. Together with reference TRBV18 and TRBJ2-5, the CDR3 gives the full variable domain: NAGVMQNPRHLVRRRGQEARLRCSPMKGHSHVYWYRQLPEEGLKFMVYLQKENIIDESGMPKERFSAEFPKEGPSILRIQQVVRGDSAAYFCASSPPQTGGRETQYFGPGTRLLVL.